These 15 T cell receptor beta chains were all obtained from the same sample, sequenced in a study of blood T cell repertoires in COVID-19. The method was immunoSEQ multiplex PCR; TCRdb's version includes in-frame clones alone and lacks a portion of them. This sample carries 20,000 to 25,000 clones, around nine tenths of them seen once, and the ten largest clones take about 10%. The source material was peripheral blood. These receptors were taken from a human donor in a cohort sampled during active COVID-19. The donor label of this sample is uncertain.

The J gene is TRBJ1-1, the V gene TRBV5-1, with TRBD1 as a possible D gene (6 bases). The CDR3 length is 13 residues. Germline V gene sequence: CDR1 SGHRS, CDR2 YFSETQ. V lost 1 base and J lost 11, with 15 bases in between. CDR3 DNA sequence: TGCGCCAGCAGCTTGAAGTTGGACAGTAAGGCTTTCTTT. Amino acids: CASSLKLDSKAFF.

The chain uses TRBV24-1 and TRBJ2-1; 10 positions agree with TRBD2. This CDR3 is 16 amino acids long. Germline CDR1 reads KGHDR; CDR2 reads SFDVKD. J was trimmed by 6 bases and V by 3 bases; bases with no gene match: 7. The CDR3 nucleotides are TGTGCCACCAGTGATAACAACGGACTAGCGGCCAATGAGCAGTTCTTC. It yields the protein CATSDNNGLAANEQFF.

The chain couples TRBV18 to TRBJ2-5; D gene unclear. Germline CDR1 reads KGHSH; CDR2 reads LQKENI. The CDR3 is 13 amino acids. With 0 bases removed from V and 5 bases from J, the gap between germline ends came to 7 bases. This CDR3 reads CASSPPGRETQYF. The DNA for the CDR3 is TGTGCCAGCTCACCACCGGGCCGCGAGACCCAGTACTTC.

The chain recombines TRBV20-1 with TRBJ2-7; D unresolved. From germline, CDR1 is DFQATT and CDR2 SNEGSKA (reference sequence). Deletions cut 3 bases from V and 6 bases from J, with 9 bases between. CDR3 length: 11 amino acids. This CDR3 reads CSARSQFEQYF. For the CDR3, the DNA is TGCAGTGCTAGGTCTCAGTTCGAGCAGTACTTC.

This clone was observed a few times. V gene TRBV7-9 combines with J gene TRBJ1-2; 9 positions agree with TRBD1. CDR1 is SEHNR, CDR2 FQNEAQ, per germline (reference sequence). V lost 4 bases and J lost 8; bases outside the gene matches: 17. The CDR3 consists of 17 residues. Here the CDR3 reads CASSSFGYRQGEIGYTF. The CDR3 region has the DNA TGTGCCAGCAGCTCGTTCGGTTACCGACAGGGGGAGATAGGCTACACCTTC.

V usage is TRBV18 and J usage is TRBJ2-1; TRBD2 agrees at 10 bases. This CDR3 has 18 amino acids. In germline, CDR1 is KGHSH, CDR2 LQKENI. Germline trimming cut 2 bases from V and 4 bases from J; bases unmatched to any gene: 11. CDR3 sequence (DNA): TGTGCCAGCTCACCAAACACGTTAGCGGGAGGCAGTTACAATGAGCAGTTCTTC. This translates into CASSPNTLAGGSYNEQFF.

CDR3 DNA sequence: TGTGCCTGGGCCGGACAGGACCAAGAGACCCAGTACTTC. It specifies CAWAGQDQETQYF. The chain has TRBV30 and TRBJ2-5, with TRBD1 identical over 7 bases. J was trimmed by 0 bases and V by 5 bases; bases with no gene match: 3. CDR1 is GTSNPN, CDR2 SVGIG, per germline (reference sequence). The CDR3 sequence is 13 residues long.

On this clone itself: The sample contains more than one DNA sequence encoding this CDR3. The rearrangement joins TRBV10-1 to TRBJ2-5, with a tentative D call TRBD1 (6 bases). Trimming took off 2 bases at V and 5 bases at J, with 9 bases between the two ends. CDR1 and CDR2 (germline): WNHNN, SYGVQD (reference sequence). The CDR3 sequence is 13 residues long. This chain's CDR3 is CASSEGGRETQYF. The CDR3 bases are TGCGCCAGCAGTGAGGGGGGCCGCGAGACCCAGTACTTC.

The chain recombines TRBV21-1 with TRBJ2-5; the table names TRBD2, a call not compared with the DNA. TRBV21-1 is a pseudogene segment. This CDR3 region has 14 residues. The CDR3 DNA reads as TGTGCCAGCATTTTCGACCCTCCGGAGGAGACCCAGTACTTC. Its translation is CASIFDPPEETQYF.

The chain employs TRBV11-3 and TRBJ2-5; D may be TRBD2 (5 bases). V lost 2 bases and J lost 5, with 27 bases in between. The CDR3 is 19 residues long. CDR1 is SGHNT, CDR2 YENEEA, per germline. CDR3 sequence reads: CASSLRFSRVGALGETQYF. In nucleotides, the CDR3 is TGTGCCAGCAGCTTAAGGTTTTCGAGAGTGGGAGCCCTCGGGGAGACCCAGTACTTC.

V gene TRBV28 combines with J gene TRBJ1-3, with TRBD1 matching 7 bases. The CDR3 contains 16 residues. J lost 0 bases, V lost 6 bases, and 8 bases had no gene match. The germline gives CDR1 MDHEN, CDR2 SYDVKM. CDR3 loop: CASSSRGDSSGNTIYF. DNA of the CDR3: TGTGCCAGCAGCTCTCGAGGGGACAGCTCTGGAAACACCATATATTTT.

This chain joins TRBV6-4 and TRBJ2-1; tentatively, D is TRBD2 (6 bases). The V end lost 5 bases, the J end lost 10 bases, and 12 bases lay between the germline ends. The germline gives CDR1 MRHNA, CDR2 SNTAGT. The CDR3 runs to 12 residues. The CDR3 sequence is CASSLSGVEQFF. DNA of the CDR3: TGTGCCAGCAGTCTTAGCGGAGTAGAGCAGTTCTTC.

The chain has TRBV10-2 and TRBJ2-7, with 12 bases matching TRBD1. J was trimmed by 5 bases and V by 9 bases; bases with no gene match: 5. The germline V gene encodes CDR1 WSHSY and CDR2 SAAADI. The CDR3 sequence is 13 residues long. Here the CDR3 reads CASVGQGAHEQYF. In nucleotides, the CDR3 is TGCGCCAGTGTGGGACAGGGGGCCCACGAGCAGTACTTC.

This clone was detected once. The chain links TRBV10-2 to TRBJ2-3; D unresolved. V lost 7 bases and J lost 2, with 10 bases in between. CDR1 and CDR2 (germline): WSHSY, SAAADI. This CDR3 has 13 residues. This chain's CDR3 is CASTQRLTDTQYF. In DNA form, the CDR3 reads TGCGCCAGCACCCAGAGGCTCACAGATACGCAGTATTTT.

The chain has TRBV5-1 and TRBJ1-2; no firm D call. Germline V gene sequence: CDR1 SGHRS, CDR2 YFSETQ. The CDR3 runs to 15 residues. V was trimmed by 5 bases and J by 1 base, leaving 15 bases between them. The CDR3 is CASSPGGWINYGYTF. The CDR3 DNA sequence: TGCGCCAGCAGTCCGGGAGGGTGGATTAACTATGGCTACACCTTC.